The 3 T cell receptor beta chains below all came from one sample that was sequenced in a study of molecular identifiers for immune sequencing clone quantification. One entry per CDR3 protein results from TCRdb running MiXCR on the PCR reads. The sample holds around 480,000 distinct CDR3 sequences, about 25% seen once. Sequenced material: naive CD8+ T cells from blood, with Jurkat cell RNA spiked in. Subset indicated: FACS-sorted CD8+CD4-CCR7+CD45RA+ naive T cells. These receptor sequences come from a human donor in good health. Some libraries in this study had Jurkat cell RNA spiked in.

This clonotype was seen more than once but under ten times. This chain joins TRBV7-9 and TRBJ1-1; no definite D call. Germline-derived CDR1 and CDR2 are SEHNR and FQNEAQ (reference sequence). The length of the CDR3 is 12 residues. The ends were cut back, 6 bases at V and 6 bases at J, with 11 bases in the middle. In DNA, the CDR3 is TGTGCCAGCAGAGGACTCGGGCCTGAAGCTTTCTTT. Translation gives CASRGLGPEAFF.

Concerning this clonotype itself: This could be a read error, since a much larger clone is one nucleotide away. V is TRBV15 and J is TRBJ1-1, with a weak D call TRBD1 (6 bases). Trimming took 1 base from V and 4 from J, leaving 16 bases between them. Germline CDR1 reads LNHNV; CDR2 reads YYDKDF (reference sequence). The CDR3 spans 16 residues. In DNA, the CDR3 is TGTGCCACCAGCAGAGTTGGGGGGCTCCGGAGCACTGAAGCTTTCTTT. Protein: CATSRVGGLRSTEAFF.

This clonotype was found many times. The V gene is TRBV4-1, the J gene TRBJ1-1, with D possibly being TRBD1 (6 bases). Trimming stripped 0 bases from V and 6 bases from J, with 14 bases between. Germline CDR1 is MGHRA and CDR2 is YSYEKL. The CDR3 is made up of 15 amino acids. The CDR3, as DNA: TGCGCCAGCAGCCAAGATCACCGGGGGGGCTCTGAAGCTTTCTTT. Protein: CASSQDHRGGSEAFF.